The 2 T cell receptor beta chains below all came from one sample that was sequenced in a study of blood T cell repertoires in COVID-19. Assay: immunoSEQ multiplex PCR; the TCRdb copy retains only in-frame clones and omits some. The table shows about 180,000 clones, with around three quarters occurring only once. The sequenced sample consisted of peripheral blood. These receptors were obtained from an older man with active or convalescent COVID-19.

The rearrangement links TRBV29-1 to TRBJ2-3; 12 bases are a match to TRBD2. This CDR3 is built from 16 residues. The trim removed 6 bases at V and 0 bases at J, leaving 7 bases unmatched. Germline V lookup: CDR1 SQVTM, CDR2 ANQGSEA. This chain's CDR3 is CSVGRGTSGSTDTQYF. The CDR3 nucleotides are TGCAGCGTCGGCCGGGGGACTAGCGGGAGCACAGATACGCAGTATTTT.

The genes are TRBV4-1 and TRBJ2-3; 12 bases fit TRBD2. Germline V lookup: CDR1 MGHRA, CDR2 YSYEKL. The CDR3 runs to 18 residues. Trimming at V came to 1 base and at J to 2 bases, leaving 7 bases not matched to a gene. In DNA, the CDR3 is TGCGCCAGCAGCCAAGGGACTAGCGGGGTTCTCTACACAGATACGCAGTATTTT. It encodes CASSQGTSGVLYTDTQYF.